Listed below are T cell receptor beta chains from one sample, sequenced in a study of blood T cell repertoires in COVID-19. Libraries were prepared by immunoSEQ multiplex PCR; TCRdb keeps only in-frame clonotypes and omits some of them. This table holds some 250,000 clones, approximately 83% found once. The sequencing sample was made of PBMCs or T cells enriched from blood (not recorded which). The receptor source for this set is a woman aged 40-49 years with acute COVID-19. CDR3s include the opening cysteine and the closing phenylalanine or tryptophan. A D gene is named only where the DNA matches it firmly. Size is stated for part of the rows, as once, few or many counts, or as a class when the clone is expanded.

v_gene: TRBV4-2
abundance: NA
d_gene: TRBD2
j_gene: TRBJ2-1
CDR3aa: CASSQEGFRGLAGSPTDNEQFF
CDR3nt: TGTGCCAGCAGCCAAGAAGGATTCCGAGGACTAGCGGGATCTCCAACCGACAATGAGCAGTTCTTC

v_gene: TRBV15
abundance: NA
d_gene: NA
j_gene: TRBJ2-1
CDR3aa: CATSRDGGNNEQFF
CDR3nt: TGTGCCACCAGCAGAGACGGCGGGAACAATGAGCAGTTCTTC

v_gene: TRBV19
abundance: once
d_gene: NA
j_gene: TRBJ2-1
CDR3aa: CASSISGANEQFF
CDR3nt: TGTGCCAGTAGTATATCTGGGGCCAATGAGCAGTTCTTC

v_gene: TRBV5-4
abundance: NA
d_gene: NA
j_gene: TRBJ2-5
CDR3aa: CASTNGALAEETQYF
CDR3nt: TGTGCCAGCACGAACGGAGCACTAGCAGAAGAGACCCAGTACTTC

v_gene: TRBV4-1
abundance: NA
d_gene: NA
j_gene: TRBJ1-6
CDR3aa: CASSQVWGGYSPLHF
CDR3nt: TGCGCCAGCAGCCAAGTTTGGGGGGGTTATTCACCCCTCCACTTT

v_gene: TRBV5-1
abundance: NA
d_gene: NA
j_gene: TRBJ2-7
CDR3aa: CASSLGRLVWFHEQYF
CDR3nt: TGCGCCAGCAGCTTGGGGCGGCTAGTATGGTTCCACGAGCAGTACTTC

v_gene: TRBV11-2
abundance: NA
d_gene: TRBD2
j_gene: TRBJ2-3
CDR3aa: CASSLASGSTDTQYF
CDR3nt: TGTGCCAGCAGCTTAGCTAGCGGCAGCACAGATACGCAGTATTTT

v_gene: TRBV3-1/TRBV3-2
abundance: NA
d_gene: NA
j_gene: TRBJ2-7
CDR3aa: CASSQEEGNSYEQYF
CDR3nt: TGTGCCAGCAGCCAAGAGGAGGGGAACTCCTACGAGCAGTACTTC

v_gene: TRBV5-4
abundance: NA
d_gene: NA
j_gene: TRBJ2-2
CDR3aa: CASSIPGQNTGELFF
CDR3nt: TGTGCCAGCAGCATCCCGGGACAGAACACCGGGGAGCTGTTTTTT

v_gene: TRBV4-1
abundance: NA
d_gene: TRBD2
j_gene: TRBJ2-3
CDR3aa: CASSQGSGRVVTQYF
CDR3nt: TGCGCCAGCAGCCAAGGTAGCGGGAGGGTGGTTACGCAGTATTTT

v_gene: TRBV30
abundance: NA
d_gene: NA
j_gene: TRBJ1-2
CDR3aa: CAWTGRGKSYGYTF
CDR3nt: TGTGCCTGGACAGGGCGAGGAAAGAGCTATGGCTACACCTTC

v_gene: TRBV29-1
abundance: NA
d_gene: NA
j_gene: TRBJ2-7
CDR3aa: CSVEEGGRIPF
CDR3nt: TGCAGCGTTGAAGAGGGGGGGCGAATACCCTTC

v_gene: TRBV27
abundance: NA
d_gene: NA
j_gene: TRBJ1-5
CDR3aa: CASSFSGTQPQHF
CDR3nt: TGTGCCAGCAGTTTTTCGGGAACTCAGCCCCAGCATTTT

v_gene: TRBV10-3
abundance: NA
d_gene: TRBD1
j_gene: TRBJ1-6
CDR3aa: CAIRPNRGDSPLHF
CDR3nt: TGTGCCATCAGGCCGAACAGGGGGGATTCACCCCTCCACTTT

v_gene: TRBV11-2
abundance: NA
d_gene: NA
j_gene: TRBJ1-5
CDR3aa: CASSLLVGQPQHF
CDR3nt: TGTGCCAGCAGCTTACTTGTTGGCCAGCCCCAGCATTTT

v_gene: TRBV19
abundance: NA
d_gene: NA
j_gene: TRBJ1-2
CDR3aa: CASSIPGLKQGYTF
CDR3nt: TGTGCCAGTAGTATACCAGGGCTAAAGCAAGGCTACACCTTC

v_gene: TRBV6-5
abundance: NA
d_gene: NA
j_gene: TRBJ1-2
CDR3aa: CASRGESRVGYGYTF
CDR3nt: TGTGCCAGCAGGGGTGAGTCCCGGGTCGGCTATGGCTACACCTTC

v_gene: TRBV6-4
abundance: NA
d_gene: NA
j_gene: TRBJ2-3
CDR3aa: CASSVEAASTDTQYF
CDR3nt: TGTGCCAGCAGTGTCGAAGCGGCTAGCACAGATACGCAGTATTTT

v_gene: TRBV12-3/TRBV12-4
abundance: NA
d_gene: NA
j_gene: TRBJ1-1
CDR3aa: CASSPGQAEAFF
CDR3nt: TGTGCCAGCAGCCCAGGACAAGCTGAAGCTTTCTTT

v_gene: TRBV3-1/TRBV3-2
abundance: NA
d_gene: TRBD1
j_gene: TRBJ2-7
CDR3aa: CASSQEDRMKGYEQYF
CDR3nt: TGTGCCAGCAGCCAAGAGGACAGGATGAAAGGCTACGAGCAGTACTTC

v_gene: TRBV6-5
abundance: NA
d_gene: NA
j_gene: TRBJ1-2
CDR3aa: CASRHRAYGYTF
CDR3nt: TGTGCCAGCAGGCACAGGGCCTATGGCTACACCTTC

v_gene: TRBV6-6
abundance: NA
d_gene: TRBD2
j_gene: TRBJ2-7
CDR3aa: CASRLAAYSHEQYF
CDR3nt: TGTGCCAGCAGACTAGCGGCCTACTCTCACGAGCAGTACTTC

v_gene: TRBV27
abundance: NA
d_gene: TRBD1
j_gene: TRBJ1-1
CDR3aa: CASRVHRGNTEAFF
CDR3nt: TGTGCCAGCAGAGTTCACAGGGGGAACACTGAAGCTTTCTTT

v_gene: TRBV5-1
abundance: NA
d_gene: NA
j_gene: TRBJ2-7
CDR3aa: CASSLGRSPLTYEQYF
CDR3nt: TGCGCCAGCAGCTTGGGAAGATCCCCCCTAACCTACGAGCAGTACTTC

v_gene: TRBV11-3
abundance: NA
d_gene: NA
j_gene: TRBJ2-1
CDR3aa: CASSRTRGEAEQFF
CDR3nt: TGTGCCAGCAGCCGAACAAGAGGGGAGGCCGAGCAGTTCTTC

v_gene: TRBV5-5
abundance: once
d_gene: TRBD1
j_gene: TRBJ2-5
CDR3aa: CASRRTGNLEETQYF
CDR3nt: TGTGCCAGCAGGAGGACAGGGAACTTGGAAGAGACCCAGTACTTC

v_gene: TRBV5-8
abundance: few
d_gene: TRBD1
j_gene: TRBJ1-6
CDR3aa: CASSQRQGLMDSPLHF
CDR3nt: TGTGCCAGCAGCCAAAGACAGGGTTTAATGGATTCACCCCTCCACTTT

v_gene: TRBV7-8
abundance: few
d_gene: TRBD1
j_gene: TRBJ2-1
CDR3aa: CASSYRTGNEQFF
CDR3nt: TGTGCCAGCAGCTACCGGACAGGCAATGAGCAGTTCTTC

v_gene: TRBV15
abundance: once
d_gene: NA
j_gene: TRBJ1-4
CDR3aa: CATSRAQILGGEKLFF
CDR3nt: TGTGCCACCAGCAGGGCACAGATCTTGGGGGGTGAAAAACTGTTTTTT

v_gene: TRBV29-1
abundance: NA
d_gene: TRBD1
j_gene: TRBJ1-4
CDR3aa: CSVRDRDWNEKLFF
CDR3nt: TGCAGCGTCCGGGACAGGGATTGGAATGAAAAACTGTTTTTT

v_gene: TRBV12-3/TRBV12-4
abundance: NA
d_gene: TRBD2
j_gene: TRBJ2-7
CDR3aa: CASSRTRGEQYF
CDR3nt: TGTGCCAGCAGCCGGACTAGGGGCGAGCAGTACTTC

v_gene: TRBV7-9
abundance: NA
d_gene: NA
j_gene: TRBJ1-1
CDR3aa: CASSSGQNTEAFF
CDR3nt: TGTGCCAGCAGCTCAGGACAGAACACTGAAGCTTTCTTT

v_gene: TRBV4-1
abundance: NA
d_gene: NA
j_gene: TRBJ2-7
CDR3aa: CASSSYPGTYEQYF
CDR3nt: TGCGCCAGCAGCTCGTACCCAGGGACCTACGAGCAGTACTTC

v_gene: TRBV5-6
abundance: NA
d_gene: TRBD1
j_gene: TRBJ2-3
CDR3aa: CASSPDRGGTDTQYF
CDR3nt: TGTGCCAGCAGCCCGGACAGGGGCGGCACAGATACGCAGTATTTT

v_gene: TRBV4-2
abundance: NA
d_gene: TRBD2
j_gene: TRBJ2-2
CDR3aa: CASSQDQIAGAGELFF
CDR3nt: TGTGCCAGCAGCCAAGATCAAATAGCGGGAGCCGGGGAGCTGTTTTTT

v_gene: TRBV6-5
abundance: NA
d_gene: TRBD1
j_gene: TRBJ1-3
CDR3aa: CASRSGGSGNTIYF
CDR3nt: TGTGCCAGCAGGTCAGGGGGCTCTGGAAACACCATATATTTT

v_gene: TRBV6-5
abundance: NA
d_gene: NA
j_gene: TRBJ1-1
CDR3aa: CASSYQSSTEAFF
CDR3nt: TGTGCCAGCAGTTATCAAAGTAGTACTGAAGCTTTCTTT

v_gene: TRBV19
abundance: few
d_gene: TRBD2
j_gene: TRBJ2-7
CDR3aa: CASNPSGGPLQEQYF
CDR3nt: TGTGCCAGTAATCCTAGCGGAGGACCCTTACAGGAGCAGTACTTC

v_gene: TRBV11-2
abundance: NA
d_gene: NA
j_gene: TRBJ2-2
CDR3aa: CASSLYGTNTGELFF
CDR3nt: TGTGCCAGCAGCTTATACGGGACAAACACCGGGGAGCTGTTTTTT

v_gene: TRBV18
abundance: NA
d_gene: TRBD1
j_gene: TRBJ1-1
CDR3aa: CASSSGQGDEAFF
CDR3nt: TGTGCCAGCTCGTCCGGACAGGGAGATGAGGCTTTCTTT

v_gene: TRBV19
abundance: NA
d_gene: TRBD2
j_gene: TRBJ2-5
CDR3aa: CASSPRTSGRQETQYF
CDR3nt: TGTGCCAGTAGTCCCCGGACTAGCGGGAGACAAGAGACCCAGTACTTC

v_gene: TRBV24-1
abundance: NA
d_gene: NA
j_gene: TRBJ1-1
CDR3aa: CATRGDTNTEAFF
CDR3nt: TGTGCCACCAGAGGGGATACGAACACTGAAGCTTTCTTT

v_gene: TRBV5-4
abundance: NA
d_gene: NA
j_gene: TRBJ2-6
CDR3aa: CASSLLGYPAGSSGANVLTF
CDR3nt: TGTGCCAGCAGCTTGCTCGGGTATCCAGCGGGTTCCTCTGGGGCCAACGTCCTGACTTTC

v_gene: TRBV10-1
abundance: NA
d_gene: TRBD1
j_gene: TRBJ2-7
CDR3aa: CASSGDRGYEQYF
CDR3nt: TGCGCCAGCAGTGGGGACAGGGGCTACGAGCAGTACTTC

v_gene: TRBV18
abundance: NA
d_gene: NA
j_gene: TRBJ2-3
CDR3aa: CASSPGTLWGRSTDTQYF
CDR3nt: TGTGCCAGCTCACCAGGGACACTGTGGGGTAGGAGCACAGATACGCAGTATTTT

v_gene: TRBV12-5
abundance: NA
d_gene: NA
j_gene: TRBJ2-5
CDR3aa: CASAPPRRYQETQYF
CDR3nt: TGTGCTAGTGCTCCACCCCGCAGGTACCAAGAGACCCAGTACTTC

v_gene: TRBV14
abundance: NA
d_gene: TRBD1
j_gene: TRBJ1-3
CDR3aa: CASSRDRGYGNTIYF
CDR3nt: TGTGCCAGCAGCCGAGACAGGGGCTATGGAAACACCATATATTTT

v_gene: TRBV7-8
abundance: NA
d_gene: NA
j_gene: TRBJ2-5
CDR3aa: CASSSGSARAIETQYF
CDR3nt: TGTGCCAGCAGCTCGGGTAGCGCGAGAGCTATAGAGACCCAGTACTTC

v_gene: TRBV5-1
abundance: NA
d_gene: TRBD1
j_gene: TRBJ1-2
CDR3aa: CASSLGDRGLLANYGYTF
CDR3nt: TGCGCCAGCAGCTTGGGGGACAGGGGGCTCCTAGCTAACTATGGCTACACCTTC

v_gene: TRBV7-3
abundance: NA
d_gene: NA
j_gene: TRBJ1-1
CDR3aa: CASSLNFQGLNTEAFF
CDR3nt: TGTGCCAGCAGCTTAAATTTTCAGGGGTTGAACACTGAAGCTTTCTTT

v_gene: TRBV7-6
abundance: NA
d_gene: TRBD2
j_gene: TRBJ2-1
CDR3aa: CASSLMGSGRGSYNEQFF
CDR3nt: TGTGCCAGCAGCTTGATGGGTAGCGGGAGGGGCTCCTACAATGAGCAGTTCTTC

v_gene: TRBV3-1/TRBV3-2
abundance: NA
d_gene: NA
j_gene: TRBJ2-7
CDR3aa: CASSQEGVAVYEQYF
CDR3nt: TGTGCCAGCAGCCAAGAGGGCGTAGCGGTCTACGAGCAGTACTTC